The 32 T cell receptor beta chains in this list originate from one sample, sequenced in a study of shared clonotypes between healthy human individuals. TCRdb's table, derived via immunoSEQ multiplex PCR, lists solely in-frame clones and lacks some. The data contain 500,000 to 650,000 clones, around three quarters of them singletons. Sequencing was done on a sample of PBMCs. The receptor source for this set is a woman aged 40 to 49 in good health. Some clones in this sample may be carry-over from other donors' samples.

The V call is TRBV29-1, the J call TRBJ1-4, with 7 bases identical to TRBD1. V gave up 4 bases and J gave up 7 bases; unmatched junction bases: 6. This CDR3 is 13 amino acids long. Germline V gives CDR1 SQVTM, CDR2 ANQGSEA. The CDR3 bases are TGCAGCGTTGTCGGGACAGAGGGTGAAAAACTGTTTTTT. Translation: CSVVGTEGEKLFF.

This rearrangement joins TRBV5-1 to TRBJ2-7; tentatively, D is TRBD1 or TRBD2 (5 bases each). This CDR3 region has 13 residues. Germline V gene data show CDR1 as SGHRS and CDR2 as YFSETQ. V dropped 2 bases and J dropped 3 bases, with 9 bases sitting between them. The CDR3, as DNA: TGCGCCAGCAGCTTCGAGGGGAGCTACGAGCAGTACTTC. Protein product: CASSFEGSYEQYF.

This chain links TRBV19 with TRBJ1-5; no definite D call. The V and J ends lost 5 bases and 2 bases respectively, with 16 bases between them. CDR1 is LNHDA, CDR2 SQIVND, per germline (reference sequence). This CDR3 comprises 16 residues. The CDR3 DNA sequence: TGTGCCAGTAGTTGGAGCCGGGGTCAGGGCAATCAGCCCCAGCATTTT. This codes for CASSWSRGQGNQPQHF.

The chain joins TRBV4-3 to TRBJ2-5, with 9 positions matching TRBD2. From germline, CDR1 is LGHNA and CDR2 YSLEER. The CDR3 extends over 16 amino acids. V was clipped by 0 bases and J by 5 bases; unmatched bases: 7. The chain's CDR3 is CASSQELRREGETQYF. The CDR3 DNA sequence: TGCGCCAGCAGCCAAGAATTAAGGCGGGAGGGGGAGACCCAGTACTTC.

The chain has TRBV5-1 and TRBJ2-3; the match to TRBD2 covers 14 bases. The CDR3 has 17 amino acids. Trimming removed 4 bases from V and 2 bases from J; junction bases left unmatched: 6. Germline values: CDR1 SGHRS, CDR2 YFSETQ. The DNA of the CDR3 is TGCGCCAGCAGCCCGCGGACTAGCGGGAGGCCCACAGATACGCAGTATTTT. This gives the protein CASSPRTSGRPTDTQYF.

The chain joins TRBV10-3 to TRBJ1-2; 9 nucleotides align to TRBD1. This CDR3 has 13 amino acids. Germline V lookup: CDR1 ENHRY, CDR2 SYGVKD. V trimming: 7 bases; J trimming: 6 bases; junction bases outside the gene matches: 6. The DNA of the CDR3 is TGTGCCATCACCGGGACAGGGAGGGATGGCTACACCTTC. Encoded protein: CAITGTGRDGYTF.

V and J are TRBV11-2 and TRBJ2-5; D not certain. Germline CDR1 SGHAT, CDR2 FQNNGV. Trimming stripped 7 bases from V and 0 bases from J, with 9 bases between. CDR3 size: 13 residues. The CDR3: CASNLPYQETQYF. DNA of the CDR3: TGTGCCAGCAACCTCCCGTACCAAGAGACCCAGTACTTC.

The rearrangement links TRBV2 to TRBJ1-4, with a weak D call TRBD1 (6 bases). From germline, CDR1 is SNHLY and CDR2 FYNNEI. The CDR3 runs 14 residues. Trimming took 6 bases from V and 3 from J, leaving 11 bases between them. CDR3 sequence reads: CASRVWGPNEKLFF. CDR3 coding DNA: TGTGCCAGCAGGGTATGGGGGCCTAATGAAAAACTGTTTTTT.

J is TRBJ1-3 and V is TRBV7-3, with D perhaps matching TRBD1 (6 bases). The V gene lost 1 base and the J gene lost 2 bases, with 12 bases spanning the gap. This CDR3 is built from 16 residues. From germline, CDR1 is SGHTA and CDR2 FQGTGA. CDR3: CASSLKGDKPGNTIYF. For the CDR3, the DNA is TGTGCCAGCAGCTTAAAAGGGGACAAGCCTGGAAACACCATATATTTT. Full variable domain (outside the CDR3, taken from reference TRBV7-3 and TRBJ1-3): GAGVSQTPSNKVTEKGKYVELRCDPISGHTALYWYRQSLGQGPEFLIYFQGTGAADDSGLPNDRFFAVRPEGSVSTLKIQRTERGDSAVYLCASSLKGDKPGNTIYFGEGSWLTVV.

This chain links TRBV28 with TRBJ1-2, with D perhaps matching TRBD1 (6 bases). Trimming took off 5 bases at V and 5 bases at J, with 36 bases between the two ends. Germline values: CDR1 MDHEN, CDR2 SYDVKM. The CDR3 is 21 amino acids. CDR3 sequence: CASSSSGGGVWALQPIYGYTF. CDR3 DNA sequence: TGTGCCAGCAGTAGCTCAGGTGGGGGCGTCTGGGCTCTCCAACCCATATATGGCTACACCTTC.

This clone appeared a few times. The chain employs TRBV6-1 and TRBJ2-6; D may be TRBD1 or TRBD2 (5 bases each). V lost 1 base, J lost 4 bases, and 11 bases lay in between. The CDR3 is 16 residues long. Germline CDR1 is MNHNS and CDR2 is SASEGT. CDR3 in DNA: TGTGCCAGCAGTGAAGAGGAAGGGACCGGGGCCAACGTCCTGACTTTC. Translated: CASSEEEGTGANVLTF.

This chain links TRBV7-3 with TRBJ2-7; 7 bases map to TRBD2. V dropped 5 bases and J dropped 2; count of bases not matched to a gene: 6. CDR1 SGHTA and CDR2 FQGTGA come from the germline V gene. The CDR3 runs to 14 residues. The CDR3 here is CASSPKGGPYEQYF. CDR3 DNA: TGTGCCAGCAGCCCCAAGGGAGGGCCCTACGAGCAGTACTTC.

CDR3 coding DNA: TGTGCCTGGAGTGGGACAGGGACGCATCAGCCCCAGCATTTT. Amino acids: CAWSGTGTHQPQHF. The chain is built from TRBV30 and TRBJ1-5, with 8 bases that match TRBD1. There are 14 residues in the CDR3. Unmatched junction bases numbered 4, after V lost 1 base and J lost 5 bases. CDR1 and CDR2 (germline): GTSNPN, SVGIG (reference sequence).

This clone was counted a few times. V gene TRBV5-4 combines with J gene TRBJ2-2; D is uncertain. The CDR3 runs to 12 residues. V lost 0 bases to trimming and J lost 6 bases, with 3 bases between them. Germline CDR1 is SGHNT and CDR2 is YYREEE (reference sequence). The CDR3 nucleotides read TGTGCCAGCAGCTTGGTGGCCGGGGAGCTGTTTTTT. Translating gives CASSLVAGELFF.

A few counts support this clone. CDR3 nucleotide sequence: TGTGCCAGCAGCTCCCTCAGCGGGAGGGATACAGATACGCAGTATTTT. Amino acid sequence: CASSSLSGRDTDTQYF. This sequence joins TRBV5-4 and TRBJ2-3, with 10 bases matching TRBD2. Germline V gene data show CDR1 as SGHNT and CDR2 as YYREEE (reference sequence). The CDR3 runs to 16 residues. Losses at the gene ends were 3 bases for V and 3 bases for J; bases not matched to a gene: 7.

This clone was seen only once. V is TRBV6-1 and J is TRBJ1-5, with a weak D call TRBD1 (6 bases). The CDR3 spans 14 residues. Trimming shortened V by 7 bases and J by 4 bases, and 14 bases separated the two germline ends. Germline V CDR1 and CDR2: MNHNS, SASEGT. The CDR3 sequence is CASTRGQQNQPQHF. DNA of the CDR3: TGTGCCAGCACCAGAGGACAGCAAAATCAGCCCCAGCATTTT.

The V and J genes are TRBV4-1 and TRBJ1-5; 7 bases agree with TRBD1. The trim removed 2 bases at V and 4 bases at J, leaving 8 bases unmatched. This CDR3 is built from 16 residues. Germline values: CDR1 MGHRA, CDR2 YSYEKL. CDR3 in amino acids: CASSQFVGQSNQPQHF. In nucleotides, the CDR3 is TGCGCCAGCAGCCAATTCGTGGGACAGTCTAATCAGCCCCAGCATTTT.

This sequence joins TRBV5-6 and TRBJ2-1; the D gene is possibly TRBD1 (6 bases). CDR1 SGHDT and CDR2 YYEEEE come from the germline V gene. The V and J ends lost 0 bases and 15 bases respectively, with 13 bases between them. The CDR3 totals 12 residues. The CDR3 DNA is TGTGCCAGCAGCTTGGGGGGGCTAGGTTGGTTCTTC. It yields the protein CASSLGGLGWFF. Drawing the rest from reference TRBV5-6 and TRBJ2-1, the complete variable domain is DAGVTQSPTHLIKTRGQQVTLRCSPKSGHDTVSWYQQALGQGPQFIFQYYEEEERQRGNFPDRFSGHQFPNYSSELNVNALLLGDSALYLCASSLGGLGWFFGPGTRLTVL.

The rearrangement uses TRBV12-5 and TRBJ2-5; possible D gene TRBD1, 5 bases. The germline V gene encodes CDR1 LGHNT and CDR2 FRNRAP. This CDR3 is 14 amino acids long. The V and J ends lost 0 bases and 7 bases respectively, with 12 bases between them. As DNA, the CDR3 is TGTGCTAGTGGTTTGGTACCAGGGTTGGGGACCCAGTACTTC. Translation gives CASGLVPGLGTQYF.

The rearrangement links TRBV7-8 to TRBJ1-2, with TRBD1 identical over 11 bases. The CDR3 contains 15 residues. J lost 7 bases, V lost 0 bases, and 4 bases had no gene match. The germline gives CDR1 SGHVS, CDR2 FQNEAQ. The CDR3 sequence is CASSLAGTGGVGYTF. The CDR3 DNA follows: TGTGCCAGCAGCTTAGCGGGGACAGGGGGTGTTGGCTACACCTTC.

The chain recombines TRBV4-3 with TRBJ2-7, with a possible D match to TRBD2 (7 bases). Deletions cut 11 bases from V and 0 bases from J, with 14 bases between. The V gene's germline CDR1 is LGHNA and CDR2 YSLEER. The CDR3 is made up of 13 amino acids. CDR3 sequence reads: CADGGQSSYEQYF. DNA of the CDR3: TGCGCCGACGGGGGGCAGAGCTCCTACGAGCAGTACTTC.

The chain recombines TRBV28 with TRBJ2-3; perhaps TRBD2 as D (6 bases). Germline V gives CDR1 MDHEN, CDR2 SYDVKM. Trimming left V 7 bases short and J 8 bases short, with 16 bases between. The CDR3 has 13 amino acids. The CDR3 coding sequence is TGTGCCAGCACCTACCATGGGACTGGTACGCAGTATTTT. It codes for CASTYHGTGTQYF.

On this clone: Sequence at one end of the junction differs from germline and may be a read error. V is TRBV7-7 and J is TRBJ2-5; D ambiguous. CDR3 length: 14 amino acids. Germline V gives CDR1 SSHAT, CDR2 FNYEAQ (reference sequence). CDR3 bases: TGTGCTAGCAGCTTAGCTGGGTACCAAGAGACCCAGTACTTC. Its translation: CASSLAGYQETQYF.

This clone has a handful of counts. This rearrangement joins TRBV19 to TRBJ1-1; TRBD1 matches at 9 bases. J gave up 10 bases and V 1 base, and 7 bases lay outside the gene matches. Per germline, CDR1 LNHDA and CDR2 SQIVND (reference sequence). The CDR3 is made up of 14 amino acids. CDR3 bases: TGTGCCAGTAGTATAGCGGGGGACAGGGTGGCAGCTTTCTTT. It is translated as CASSIAGDRVAAFF.

Comments on this clone: Other nucleotide sequences from this sample produce the same CDR3. The chain links TRBV5-1 to TRBJ2-1; D is undetermined. V shed 0 bases and J shed 4 bases, with 11 bases lying between them. This CDR3 spans 15 amino acids. CDR1 is SGHRS and CDR2 is YFSETQ in the germline V gene. The CDR3 protein is CASSLEGQSYNEQFF. As DNA, the CDR3 is TGCGCCAGCAGCTTGGAAGGGCAGTCTTACAATGAGCAGTTCTTC.

The chain has TRBV9 and TRBJ2-1; 9 bases are a match to TRBD2. Germline V gene sequence: CDR1 SGDLS, CDR2 YYNGEE. Trimming removed 7 bases from V and 8 bases from J; junction bases left unmatched: 19. This CDR3 comprises 17 residues. CDR3 residues: CASGFSRLAGRNDEQFF. DNA of the CDR3: TGTGCCAGCGGGTTCTCCCGGCTAGCGGGAAGGAATGATGAGCAGTTCTTC.

This chain links TRBV4-3 with TRBJ2-3; TRBD2 aligns across 8 bases. The CDR3 is 14 residues long. Germline CDR1 and CDR2: LGHNA and YSLEER. Trimming took 0 bases from V and 8 from J; bases not matched to a gene: 4. The CDR3 reads CASSQDLGLATQYF. CDR3 sequence (DNA): TGCGCCAGCAGCCAAGATTTAGGACTAGCTACGCAGTATTTT.

J is TRBJ1-2 and V is TRBV9; no definite D call. The germline V gene encodes CDR1 SGDLS and CDR2 YYNGEE. V lost 4 bases and J 5 bases, leaving 12 bases between the germline ends. The length of the CDR3 is 13 residues. The DNA of the CDR3 is TGTGCCAGCAGCCCAGAGTCGAGATATGGCTACACCTTC. It is translated as CASSPESRYGYTF. Drawing the rest from reference TRBV9 and TRBJ1-2, the complete variable domain is DSGVTQTPKHLITATGQRVTLRCSPRSGDLSVYWYQQSLDQGLQFLIQYYNGEERAKGNILERFSAQQFPDLHSELNLSSLELGDSALYFCASSPESRYGYTFGSGTRLTVV.

CDR3 protein: CASSEALPPTQYF. The CDR3 coding sequence is TGTGCCAGCAGTGAAGCGCTGCCGCCCACGCAGTATTTT. J is TRBJ2-3 and V is TRBV2; D is uncertain. CDR1 and CDR2 from the germline V gene are SNHLY and FYNNEI. V lost 0 bases and J 9 bases, leaving 10 bases between the germline ends. The CDR3 loop spans 13 amino acids.

This clone has only a few counts. Other nucleotide sequences from this sample produce the same CDR3. The chain employs TRBV6-4 and TRBJ2-3; D may be TRBD2 (6 bases). Trimming removed 2 bases at V and 1 base at J, with 7 bases between. The germline gives CDR1 MRHNA, CDR2 SNTAGT. This CDR3 has 14 amino acids. The CDR3 loop reads CASSDGGGTDTQYF. The CDR3, as DNA: TGTGCCAGCAGTGACGGAGGGGGCACAGATACGCAGTATTTT.

The gene calls are TRBV29-1 and TRBJ2-5; D not certain. The end of the DNA aligns better with TRBJ2-7, so the J call may be wrong. The CDR3 is 12 amino acids. Germline V lookup: CDR1 SQVTM, CDR2 ANQGSEA. CDR3 DNA sequence: TGCAGCGTTGGGGCAGCAAACTACGAGCAGTACTTC. This codes for CSVGAANYEQYF.

This clone has more than one count but fewer than ten. The rearrangement uses TRBV11-1 and TRBJ2-1, with 9 bases identical to TRBD2. Germline CDR1 reads SGHAT; CDR2 reads FQDESV (reference sequence). V dropped 1 base and J dropped 7; count of bases not matched to a gene: 8. This CDR3 region has 16 residues. The CDR3 reads CASSLVDGLAGNEQFF. The DNA of the CDR3 is TGTGCCAGCAGCTTAGTAGACGGGCTAGCGGGAAATGAGCAGTTCTTC.